This T cell receptor (beta chain) derives from a study of cytotoxic CD8 clonotypes in ibrutinib-treated CLL. Data came from immunoSEQ multiplex PCR; TCRdb stores just in-frame clones and leaves some out. Of about 24,000 clones in the sample, about 78% were seen once. The germline gives CDR1 GTSNPN, CDR2 SVGIG (reference sequence). The CDR3 spans 15 residues. Trimming shortened V by 0 bases and J by 3 bases, and 12 bases separated the two germline ends. The chain is built from TRBV30 and TRBJ2-4; D not resolved. The sequence came from a human donor with chronic lymphocytic leukemia. This sample comprised PBMCs, obtained before ibrutinib treatment. In nucleotides, the CDR3 is TGTGCCTGGAGTGTAGGGAATATGGGCAAAAACATTCAGTACTTC. It specifies CAWSVGNMGKNIQYF.